The source of this T cell receptor beta chain is a study of cytomegalovirus exposure and HLA in healthy donors. Broader study findings: By a later analysis, the bulk of CMV-associated TCR beta chains appeared HLA-restricted. Confirmation in vitro established that a few CMV-associated chains were specific for CMV antigens. Reportedly, TCR beta sequences accurately predicted HLA-A and HLA-B alleles in most subjects. Cytomegalovirus-associated status was assigned to about 170 TCR beta chains.

Researchers ran the PCR with 60 Vbeta and 13 Jbeta primers. Generated by immunoSEQ multiplex PCR, the TCRdb table keeps only in-frame clones and is missing some. The data contain over 150,000 clones, less than 85% of them singletons. On this clone itself: Its antigen is undetermined.

Sequenced sample: PBMCs. The clonotype comes from a girl under 18 in good health and CMV-seropositive.

The CDR3: CASRGGVADTIYF. In DNA form, the CDR3 reads TGTGCCAGCAGGGGGGGGGTTGCGGACACCATATATTTT. This sequence joins TRBV7-9 and TRBJ1-3; D may be TRBD1 (5 bases). Germline V gene data show CDR1 as SEHNR and CDR2 as FQNEAQ (reference sequence). V lost 6 bases and J lost 8, with 14 bases in between. This CDR3 has 13 amino acids.